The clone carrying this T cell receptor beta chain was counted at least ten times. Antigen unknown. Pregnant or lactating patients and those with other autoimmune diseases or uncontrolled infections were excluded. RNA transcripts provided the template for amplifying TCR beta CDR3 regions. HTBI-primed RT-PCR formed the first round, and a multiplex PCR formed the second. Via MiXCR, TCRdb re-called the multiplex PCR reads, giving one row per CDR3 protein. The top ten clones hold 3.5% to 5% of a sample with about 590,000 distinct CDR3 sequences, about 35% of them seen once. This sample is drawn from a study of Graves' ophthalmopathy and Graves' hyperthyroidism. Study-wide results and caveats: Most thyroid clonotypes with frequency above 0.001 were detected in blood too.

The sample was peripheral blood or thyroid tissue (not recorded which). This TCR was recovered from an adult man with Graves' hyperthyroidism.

The CDR3 region is CSARDSRSNNEKLFF. The CDR3 nucleotides read TGCAGTGCTAGAGATAGTCGAAGTAATAATGAAAAACTGTTTTTT. The chain uses TRBV20-1 and TRBJ1-4; D gene uncertain. The V end lost 0 bases, the J end lost 4 bases, and 12 bases lay between the germline ends. The CDR3 spans 15 residues. Per the germline V gene, CDR1 is DFQATT and CDR2 is SNEGSKA (reference sequence).